This TCR beta chain was captured in a study of human T cells and chemical hapten exposure. TCRdb passed the RACE reads through MiXCR, listing each CDR3 protein once. The profile shows about 96,000 distinct CDR3 sequences, 9% to 9.5% of them singletons. This CDR3 spans 16 amino acids. Deletions cut 0 bases from V and 1 base from J, with 10 bases between. Germline lookup yields CDR1 SQVTM and CDR2 ANQGSEA. Documented time point: patch test 2, 6 weeks after DPC sensitization. Treatment described: therapeutic diphenylcyclopropenone sensitization with weekly scalp DPC. The input for sequencing was whole blood, taken in connection with sensitization to the hapten diphenylcyclopropenone (DPC). This clonotype was obtained from a woman in her thirties or forties with alopecia areata. Some clones in this sample may be carry-over from other donors' samples. The rearrangement joins TRBV29-1 to TRBJ2-6, with TRBD1 as a possible D gene (5 bases). CDR3 bases: TGCAGCGTTGAAGACCGGACACAATCTGGGGCCAACGTCCTGACTTTC. Translation: CSVEDRTQSGANVLTF.